The rows below give T cell receptor beta chains drawn from one sample of a study of shared T cell receptors in the human thymus. Data came from immunoSEQ multiplex PCR; TCRdb stores just in-frame clones and leaves some out. The profile shows more than 300,000 clones, 95% of them singletons. Specimen: thymocytes. These receptors were taken from a human donor. The CDR3 runs from the conserved cysteine through the conserved F or W. Fields, in order: clone size, D gene, J gene, CDR3 length, V gene, CDR3 DNA, CDR3 protein. The D gene is left open where the match is weak. Clone size appears in some rows only: once, few, many, or a class for an expanded clone.

clone_size: NA
d_call: NA
j_call: TRBJ2-3
cdr3_length: 11
v_call: TRBV28
cdr3_nt: TGTGCCAGCAGTGTCACAGATACGCAGTATTTT
cdr3_aa: CASSVTDTQYF

clone_size: NA
d_call: NA
j_call: TRBJ2-1
cdr3_length: 12
v_call: TRBV29-1
cdr3_nt: TGCAGCGTAAATTGGGGCTACAATGAGCAGTTCTTC
cdr3_aa: CSVNWGYNEQFF

clone_size: NA
d_call: NA
j_call: TRBJ1-5
cdr3_length: 15
v_call: TRBV15
cdr3_nt: TGTGCCACCAGCAGAGTTGACAATCGCAATCAGCCCCAGCATTTT
cdr3_aa: CATSRVDNRNQPQHF

clone_size: once
d_call: TRBD2
j_call: TRBJ2-2
cdr3_length: 15
v_call: TRBV11-3
cdr3_nt: TGTGCCAGCAGCTTCCTAGCGGGAGACACCGGGGAGCTGTTTTTT
cdr3_aa: CASSFLAGDTGELFF

clone_size: NA
d_call: NA
j_call: TRBJ1-5
cdr3_length: 16
v_call: TRBV28
cdr3_nt: TGTGCCACCCGGGGCCTGGAGCCATATAGCAATCAGCCCCAGCATTTT
cdr3_aa: CATRGLEPYSNQPQHF

clone_size: NA
d_call: NA
j_call: TRBJ1-5
cdr3_length: 12
v_call: TRBV6-9
cdr3_nt: TGTGCCAGCAGTTGGGGCAATCAGCCCCAGCATTTT
cdr3_aa: CASSWGNQPQHF

clone_size: NA
d_call: TRBD1
j_call: TRBJ1-1
cdr3_length: 15
v_call: TRBV28
cdr3_nt: TGTGCCAGCAGTCCCGTGGACAGGGCTAACACTGAAGCTTTCTTT
cdr3_aa: CASSPVDRANTEAFF

clone_size: NA
d_call: NA
j_call: TRBJ2-1
cdr3_length: 14
v_call: TRBV6-1
cdr3_nt: TGTGCCAGCGTACGGCAGGGAAAGACCAATGAGCAGTTCTTC
cdr3_aa: CASVRQGKTNEQFF

clone_size: NA
d_call: TRBD1
j_call: TRBJ2-1
cdr3_length: 16
v_call: TRBV4-2
cdr3_nt: TGTGCCAGCAGCCACCGCGTGGGGACAGGTATCTATGAGCAGTTCTTC
cdr3_aa: CASSHRVGTGIYEQFF

clone_size: NA
d_call: NA
j_call: TRBJ1-4
cdr3_length: 14
v_call: TRBV4-1
cdr3_nt: TGCGCCAGCAGCCAGGAAACGGAGAATGAAAAACTGTTTTTT
cdr3_aa: CASSQETENEKLFF

clone_size: NA
d_call: TRBD2
j_call: TRBJ2-1
cdr3_length: 18
v_call: TRBV4-1
cdr3_nt: TGCGCCAGCAGCCAAGTGAGACTAGCGGGAGGGCGCTTAAATGAGCAGTTCTTC
cdr3_aa: CASSQVRLAGGRLNEQFF

clone_size: NA
d_call: NA
j_call: TRBJ2-3
cdr3_length: 15
v_call: TRBV30
cdr3_nt: TGTGCCTGGAGCGAAGACAGTCTCAGCACAGATACGCAGTATTTT
cdr3_aa: CAWSEDSLSTDTQYF

clone_size: once
d_call: NA
j_call: TRBJ2-1
cdr3_length: 20
v_call: TRBV5-1
cdr3_nt: TGCGCCAGCAGCTTTAAGAGGGTCCCACGGGGGCCAAGCTCCTACAATGAGCAGTTCTTC
cdr3_aa: CASSFKRVPRGPSSYNEQFF

clone_size: NA
d_call: TRBD1
j_call: TRBJ2-1
cdr3_length: 15
v_call: TRBV9
cdr3_nt: TGTGCCAGCAGCGTCTCCGGGACAGGGCTTGATGAGCAGTTCTTC
cdr3_aa: CASSVSGTGLDEQFF

clone_size: NA
d_call: TRBD1
j_call: TRBJ1-2
cdr3_length: 19
v_call: TRBV10-3
cdr3_nt: TGTGCCATCAGCGAAAGGTTCTGGACAGGGGGCCTAGTACTCTATGGCTACACCTTC
cdr3_aa: CAISERFWTGGLVLYGYTF

clone_size: NA
d_call: NA
j_call: TRBJ1-1
cdr3_length: 18
v_call: TRBV27
cdr3_nt: TGTGCCAGCAGACTCCTCGAGCCGCGGGCCTCCTCGAACACTGAAGCTTTCTTT
cdr3_aa: CASRLLEPRASSNTEAFF

clone_size: NA
d_call: NA
j_call: TRBJ2-7
cdr3_length: 14
v_call: TRBV6-5
cdr3_nt: TGTGCCAGCAGTTCAAATATGGACTCCTACGAGCAGTACTTC
cdr3_aa: CASSSNMDSYEQYF

clone_size: NA
d_call: NA
j_call: TRBJ2-7
cdr3_length: 15
v_call: TRBV4-3
cdr3_nt: TGCGCCAGCAGCCAAGTCAGCCGGGGGTCCTACGAGCAGTACTTC
cdr3_aa: CASSQVSRGSYEQYF

clone_size: NA
d_call: TRBD2
j_call: TRBJ2-2
cdr3_length: 21
v_call: TRBV4-3
cdr3_nt: TGCGCCAGCAGCCAAGATAGAAAGGGACTAGCGGCCAATCGGAACACCGGGGAGCTGTTTTTT
cdr3_aa: CASSQDRKGLAANRNTGELFF

clone_size: NA
d_call: TRBD1
j_call: TRBJ1-1
cdr3_length: 19
v_call: TRBV14
cdr3_nt: TGTGCCAGCAGCCAAGGCATCCCGGGACAGGGGTTTGTGAGCACTGAAGCTTTCTTT
cdr3_aa: CASSQGIPGQGFVSTEAFF

clone_size: NA
d_call: TRBD2
j_call: TRBJ2-7
cdr3_length: 16
v_call: TRBV2
cdr3_nt: TGTGCCAGCAGTGAATTGACGGGACTATTAAACTACGAGCAGTACTTC
cdr3_aa: CASSELTGLLNYEQYF

clone_size: NA
d_call: TRBD1
j_call: TRBJ1-1
cdr3_length: 17
v_call: TRBV7-3
cdr3_nt: TGTGCCAGCAGCCGATCACACCCCGGGACAGTGAACACTGAAGCTTTCTTT
cdr3_aa: CASSRSHPGTVNTEAFF

clone_size: NA
d_call: TRBD1
j_call: TRBJ2-7
cdr3_length: 15
v_call: TRBV27
cdr3_nt: TGTGCCAGCAGTCCAGACAGGGTGAACACCTACGAGCAGTACTTC
cdr3_aa: CASSPDRVNTYEQYF

clone_size: NA
d_call: TRBD2
j_call: TRBJ2-7
cdr3_length: 13
v_call: TRBV29-1
cdr3_nt: TGCAGCGTTGCGGGCGGGAGCTCCTACGAGCAGTACTTC
cdr3_aa: CSVAGGSSYEQYF

clone_size: NA
d_call: NA
j_call: TRBJ2-1
cdr3_length: 17
v_call: TRBV4-3
cdr3_nt: TGCGCCAGCAGCCAGCGCTCCGGACGGGAGTTCTACAATGAGCAGTTCTTC
cdr3_aa: CASSQRSGREFYNEQFF

clone_size: NA
d_call: NA
j_call: TRBJ2-7
cdr3_length: 15
v_call: TRBV7-8
cdr3_nt: TGTGCCAGCAGCTTAGGAGGCTGGGGAACGTACGAGCAGTACTTC
cdr3_aa: CASSLGGWGTYEQYF

clone_size: NA
d_call: NA
j_call: TRBJ2-3
cdr3_length: 13
v_call: TRBV10-1
cdr3_nt: TGCGCCAGCGAATCTTTCGGCACAGATACGCAGTATTTT
cdr3_aa: CASESFGTDTQYF

clone_size: NA
d_call: TRBD1
j_call: TRBJ2-1
cdr3_length: 14
v_call: TRBV27
cdr3_nt: TGTGCCAGCAGTCCTCTGACAGGGCACGATGAGCAGTTCTTC
cdr3_aa: CASSPLTGHDEQFF

clone_size: NA
d_call: TRBD1
j_call: TRBJ1-2
cdr3_length: 16
v_call: TRBV10-3
cdr3_nt: TGTGCCATCAGTGAGTCGGGCAGGGGGCTCGCCTATGGCTACACCTTC
cdr3_aa: CAISESGRGLAYGYTF

clone_size: NA
d_call: NA
j_call: TRBJ2-1
cdr3_length: 17
v_call: TRBV7-9
cdr3_nt: TGTGCCAGCAGCTTAAGGGCTCCACATCGCCAGACCGATGAGCAGTTCTTC
cdr3_aa: CASSLRAPHRQTDEQFF

clone_size: NA
d_call: NA
j_call: TRBJ1-1
cdr3_length: 17
v_call: TRBV5-6
cdr3_nt: TGTGCCAGCAGCTTCGGAGGGGTCCGACCCATGAACACTGAAGCTTTCTTT
cdr3_aa: CASSFGGVRPMNTEAFF

clone_size: NA
d_call: NA
j_call: TRBJ2-3
cdr3_length: 19
v_call: TRBV27
cdr3_nt: TGTGCCACCAAGGGGGCCCACGGTAGCAGGGGGACTAGCACAGATACGCAGTATTTT
cdr3_aa: CATKGAHGSRGTSTDTQYF

clone_size: NA
d_call: NA
j_call: TRBJ2-3
cdr3_length: 17
v_call: TRBV11-2
cdr3_nt: TGTGCCAGCAGCTTAGTGGGGTTGACGGGAGAGAAGGATACGCAGTATTTT
cdr3_aa: CASSLVGLTGEKDTQYF

clone_size: NA
d_call: NA
j_call: TRBJ1-4
cdr3_length: 16
v_call: TRBV7-2
cdr3_nt: TGTGCCAGCAGCTTATCCACCGGGACTCGAGGGGGAAAACTGTTTTTT
cdr3_aa: CASSLSTGTRGGKLFF

clone_size: NA
d_call: NA
j_call: TRBJ1-5
cdr3_length: 15
v_call: TRBV7-9
cdr3_nt: TGTGCCAGCAGCTTAAGGCAGGGTAGCAATCAGCCCCAGCATTTT
cdr3_aa: CASSLRQGSNQPQHF

clone_size: NA
d_call: TRBD1
j_call: TRBJ2-3
cdr3_length: 16
v_call: TRBV4-1
cdr3_nt: TGCGCCAGCAGCCAAGACGGGACAGGGCTAGGGGATACGCAGTATTTT
cdr3_aa: CASSQDGTGLGDTQYF

clone_size: NA
d_call: NA
j_call: TRBJ1-1
cdr3_length: 14
v_call: TRBV28
cdr3_nt: TGTGCCAGCAGTCAAATACAGGGTAACACTGAAGCTTTCTTT
cdr3_aa: CASSQIQGNTEAFF

clone_size: once
d_call: TRBD2
j_call: TRBJ2-7
cdr3_length: 18
v_call: TRBV27
cdr3_nt: TGTGCCAGCAGTGACCCCATAATACTAGCGGAGGATTCCTACGAGCAGTACTTC
cdr3_aa: CASSDPIILAEDSYEQYF

clone_size: NA
d_call: TRBD1
j_call: TRBJ1-2
cdr3_length: 17
v_call: TRBV14
cdr3_nt: TGTGCCAGCAGCCTTACGTACGGACAGGGAACACACTATGGCTACACCTTC
cdr3_aa: CASSLTYGQGTHYGYTF

clone_size: once
d_call: NA
j_call: TRBJ1-5
cdr3_length: 14
v_call: TRBV19
cdr3_nt: TGTGCCAGTAATAGAGGGGGGCCTAATCAGCCCCAGCATTTT
cdr3_aa: CASNRGGPNQPQHF

clone_size: NA
d_call: NA
j_call: TRBJ2-5
cdr3_length: 16
v_call: TRBV5-1
cdr3_nt: TGCGCCAGCAGCTTGGGGCCCCCGGGGCTACAAGAGACCCAGTACTTC
cdr3_aa: CASSLGPPGLQETQYF

clone_size: NA
d_call: TRBD1
j_call: TRBJ1-2
cdr3_length: 15
v_call: TRBV28
cdr3_nt: TGTGCCAGCAGTTTAGAAAGGACAGGGGCTTATGGCTACACCTTC
cdr3_aa: CASSLERTGAYGYTF

clone_size: NA
d_call: TRBD2
j_call: TRBJ2-7
cdr3_length: 19
v_call: TRBV30
cdr3_nt: TGTGCCTGGAGTGTACGGTGGCCTATATATAGGACTAGTATCTACGAGCAGTACTTC
cdr3_aa: CAWSVRWPIYRTSIYEQYF

clone_size: NA
d_call: NA
j_call: TRBJ1-4
cdr3_length: 17
v_call: TRBV2
cdr3_nt: TGTGCCAGCAGTGAACCGCGCCCCGTCGTCACCAATGAAAAACTGTTTTTT
cdr3_aa: CASSEPRPVVTNEKLFF

clone_size: NA
d_call: TRBD2
j_call: TRBJ2-1
cdr3_length: 15
v_call: TRBV5-1
cdr3_nt: TGCGCCAGCAGCTACCGACTAGCCTCCTACAATGAGCAGTTCTTC
cdr3_aa: CASSYRLASYNEQFF

clone_size: NA
d_call: NA
j_call: TRBJ1-3
cdr3_length: 16
v_call: TRBV11-2
cdr3_nt: TGTGCCAGCAGCTTAGTGGCCGACAGCTCTGGAAACACCATATATTTT
cdr3_aa: CASSLVADSSGNTIYF

clone_size: NA
d_call: TRBD2
j_call: TRBJ2-1
cdr3_length: 16
v_call: TRBV6-1
cdr3_nt: TGTGCCAGCAGTGGGCGGACTAGCGGCAGCTACAATGAGCAGTTCTTC
cdr3_aa: CASSGRTSGSYNEQFF

clone_size: once
d_call: TRBD2
j_call: TRBJ2-7
cdr3_length: 17
v_call: TRBV5-4
cdr3_nt: TGTGCCAGCTCTTTAACTATAGCGGGTGCCCCCCCCTACGAGCAGTACTTC
cdr3_aa: CASSLTIAGAPPYEQYF

clone_size: NA
d_call: TRBD2
j_call: TRBJ2-6
cdr3_length: 19
v_call: TRBV18
cdr3_nt: TGTGCCAGCTCACCAGTTGCGGGAGGGCCAAATTCTGGGGCCAACGTCCTGACTTTC
cdr3_aa: CASSPVAGGPNSGANVLTF